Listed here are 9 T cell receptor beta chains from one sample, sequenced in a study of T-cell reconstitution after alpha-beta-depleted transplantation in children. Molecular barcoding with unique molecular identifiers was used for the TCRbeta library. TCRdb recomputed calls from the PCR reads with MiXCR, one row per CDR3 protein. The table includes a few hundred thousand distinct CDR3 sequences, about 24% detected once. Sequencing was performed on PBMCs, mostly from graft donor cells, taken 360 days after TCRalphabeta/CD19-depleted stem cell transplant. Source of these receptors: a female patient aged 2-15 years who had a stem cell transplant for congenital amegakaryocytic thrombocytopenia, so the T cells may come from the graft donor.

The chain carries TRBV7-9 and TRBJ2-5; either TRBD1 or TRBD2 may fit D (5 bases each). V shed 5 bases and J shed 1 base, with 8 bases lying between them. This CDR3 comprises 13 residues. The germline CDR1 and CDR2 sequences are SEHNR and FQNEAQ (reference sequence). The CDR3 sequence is CASSPGPQETQYF. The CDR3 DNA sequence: TGTGCCAGCAGCCCGGGGCCCCAAGAGACCCAGTACTTC.

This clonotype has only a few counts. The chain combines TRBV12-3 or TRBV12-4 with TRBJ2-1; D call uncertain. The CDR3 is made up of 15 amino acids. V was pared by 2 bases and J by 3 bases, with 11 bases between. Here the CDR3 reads CASSLNGRSYNEQFF. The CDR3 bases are TGTGCCAGCAGTTTAAATGGTAGGAGCTACAATGAGCAGTTCTTC.

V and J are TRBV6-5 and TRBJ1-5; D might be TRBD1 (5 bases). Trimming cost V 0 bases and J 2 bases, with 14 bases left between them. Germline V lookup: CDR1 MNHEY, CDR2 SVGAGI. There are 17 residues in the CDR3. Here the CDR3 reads CASSYSSGGRGNQPQHF. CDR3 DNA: TGTGCCAGCAGTTACTCGTCGGGGGGAAGGGGCAATCAGCCCCAGCATTTT.

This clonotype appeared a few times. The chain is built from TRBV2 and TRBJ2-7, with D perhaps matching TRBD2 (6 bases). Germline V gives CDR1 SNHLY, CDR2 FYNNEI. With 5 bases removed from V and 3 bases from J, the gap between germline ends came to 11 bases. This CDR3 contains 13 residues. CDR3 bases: TGTGCCAGCAGTCTGTGGGGGGTCTACGAGCAGTACTTC. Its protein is CASSLWGVYEQYF.

The CDR3 bases are TGTGCCACCGGCGGGGTAGACACCGGGGAGCTGTTTTTT. It translates to CATGGVDTGELFF. This chain uses TRBV10-3 with TRBJ2-2, with a tentative D call TRBD2 (6 bases). The germline CDR1 and CDR2 sequences are ENHRY and SYGVKD. Trimming removed 10 bases from V and 3 bases from J, with 12 bases in between. This CDR3 region has 13 residues.

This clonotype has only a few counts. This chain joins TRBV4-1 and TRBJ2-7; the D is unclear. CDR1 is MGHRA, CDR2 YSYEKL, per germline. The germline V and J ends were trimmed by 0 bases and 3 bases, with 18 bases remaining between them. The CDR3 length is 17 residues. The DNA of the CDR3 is TGCGCCAGCAGCCAAGATAGGAGAAGGGAAAAGGTCTACGAGCAGTACTTC. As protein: CASSQDRRREKVYEQYF.

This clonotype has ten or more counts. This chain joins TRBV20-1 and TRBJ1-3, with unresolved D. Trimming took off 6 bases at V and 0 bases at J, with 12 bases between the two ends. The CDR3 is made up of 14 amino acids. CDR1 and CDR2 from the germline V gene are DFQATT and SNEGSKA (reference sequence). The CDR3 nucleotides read TGCAGTGCCAGGAACGGGAACTCTGGAAACACCATATATTTT. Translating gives CSARNGNSGNTIYF.

CDR3 amino acids: CASSYGPQGSNQPQHF. The CDR3 bases are TGTGCCAGCAGTTACGGGCCCCAGGGCAGCAATCAGCCCCAGCATTTT. This rearrangement joins TRBV6-5 to TRBJ1-5; D is perhaps TRBD1 (5 bases). In germline, CDR1 is MNHEY, CDR2 SVGAGI. V dropped 2 bases and J dropped 1 base, with 12 bases sitting between them. The CDR3 spans 16 residues.

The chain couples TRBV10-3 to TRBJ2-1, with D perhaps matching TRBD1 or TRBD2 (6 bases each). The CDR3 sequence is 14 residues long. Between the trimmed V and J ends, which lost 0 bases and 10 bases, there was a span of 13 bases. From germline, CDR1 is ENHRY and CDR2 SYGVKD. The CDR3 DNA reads TGTGCCATCAGTGAGTCAGTAGGGGGACTGGAGCAGTTCTTC. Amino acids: CAISESVGGLEQFF.